This T cell receptor beta chain came from a study of cytomegalovirus exposure and HLA in healthy donors. Deletions cut 3 bases from V and 9 bases from J, with 15 bases between. CDR1 is SGHRS and CDR2 is YFSETQ in the germline V gene. The CDR3 loop spans 13 amino acids. This PCR relied on a set of 60 Vbeta primers and 13 Jbeta primers. Using immunoSEQ multiplex PCR, the repertoire was profiled, and TCRdb retains in-frame clones only, with some absent. Of a few hundred thousand clones detected, over 90% appear once; the ten largest clones hold about 1.7%. To note about this clone: Its antigen is unknown.

Regarding the study as a whole: An analysis done earlier found most TCR beta V segments productive about 90% or about 30% of the time. The authors enumerated over 150 TCR beta chains as linked to cytomegalovirus. Later, an analysis showed that TCR beta chains associated with HLA were more clonally expanded than others that were equally common.

The sequenced material came from PBMCs. The gene calls are TRBV5-1 and TRBJ1-1; possible D gene TRBD1, 5 bases. This receptor was taken from a girl aged 2 to 10 in good health and CMV-seronegative. CDR3 sequence (DNA): TGCGCCAGCAGCTCCACGCTAGGGGCTAAAGCTTTCTTT. Protein sequence: CASSSTLGAKAFF.